A selection of T cell receptor beta chains follows, all from one sample in a study of blood T cells in healthy people across ages. In TCRdb, the 5' RACE reads were re-called with MiXCR into one record per CDR3 protein. The sample consists of over a million distinct CDR3 sequences, over 35% of them appearing once. The sequenced sample consisted of blood. Source of these receptors: a woman aged 55 to 70 in good health. The CDR3 runs from the conserved cysteine through the conserved F or W. The D gene is left open where the match is weak. Clone size is not always given. Where it is, it says once, few, many or a class for expanded clones.

abundance | d_gene | j_gene | v_gene | CDR3aa | CDR3nt
many | . | TRBJ2-3 | TRBV10-3 | CAISDDGRSGTDTQYF | TGTGCCATCAGTGATGACGGACGGTCGGGCACAGATACGCAGTATTTT
. | TRBD2 | TRBJ2-7 | TRBV6-1 | CASSKPRTSGRYEQYF | TGTGCCAGCAGTAAGCCCAGGACTAGCGGGAGATACGAGCAGTACTTC
. | TRBD2 | TRBJ2-6 | TRBV11-2 | CASSRGLAQSSGANVLTF | TGTGCCAGCAGCCGGGGACTAGCGCAAAGCTCTGGGGCCAACGTCCTGACTTTC
. | . | TRBJ2-4 | TRBV20-1 | CSAIWWGQEQYF | TGCAGTGCTATTTGGTGGGGTCAAGAGCAGTACTTC
. | . | TRBJ1-1 | TRBV5-1 | CASSLGVRGNTEAFF | TGCGCCAGCAGCCTGGGAGTTCGGGGGAACACTGAAGCTTTCTTT
few | TRBD2 | TRBJ2-7 | TRBV4-2 | CASSPSAAGDYEQYF | TGTGCCAGCAGCCCTAGCGCGGCGGGAGACTACGAGCAGTACTTC
once | . | TRBJ1-5 | TRBV2 | CASRAGRDQPQHF | TGTGCCAGCAGGGCAGGGCGCGATCAGCCCCAGCATTTT
. | TRBD1 | TRBJ2-2 | TRBV6-5 | CASSYSDREWTGELFF | TGTGCCAGCAGTTACTCGGACAGGGAATGGACCGGGGAGCTGTTTTTT
many | . | TRBJ2-7 | TRBV12-3/TRBV12-4 | CASSLNEQYF | TGTGCCAGCAGTTTAAACGAGCAGTACTTC
. | . | TRBJ2-1 | TRBV10-1 | CASTLGNAHSYNEQFF | TGCGCCAGCACCCTGGGGAATGCCCACTCCTACAATGAGCAGTTCTTC
. | TRBD2 | TRBJ2-5 | TRBV9 | CASSVDVAGGLNEQYF | TGTGCCAGCAGCGTAGACGTAGCGGGAGGGCTCAATGAGCAGTACTTC
. | . | TRBJ2-7 | TRBV5-1 | CASSQLFGGPNEQYF | TGCGCCAGCAGCCAACTGTTTGGCGGGCCCAACGAGCAGTACTTC
. | TRBD1 | TRBJ1-4 | TRBV20-1 | CSAREHRGTNEKLFF | TGCAGTGCTAGAGAACACAGGGGAACTAATGAAAAACTGTTTTTT
. | . | TRBJ2-7 | TRBV4-2 | CASSQEGARATYNEQYF | TGTGCCAGCAGCCAAGAAGGCGCCAGGGCAACCTACAATGAGCAGTACTTC
few | . | TRBJ2-7 | TRBV13 | CASSLMGTYEQYF | TGTGCCAGCAGCTTAATGGGGACCTACGAGCAGTACTTC
few | TRBD1 | TRBJ2-1 | TRBV5-1 | CASSLRTGVVNEQFF | TGCGCCAGCAGCTTACGGACAGGGGTGGTCAATGAGCAGTTCTTC
few | TRBD1 | TRBJ2-4 | TRBV7-9 | CASSRRQGSKNIQYF | TGTGCCAGCAGCCGGAGACAGGGGTCCAAAAACATTCAGTACTTC
few | TRBD2 | TRBJ2-5 | TRBV5-1 | CASSARTSGRGETQYF | TGCGCCAGCAGCGCCCGGACTAGCGGGAGAGGAGAGACCCAGTACTTC
. | . | TRBJ2-7 | TRBV29-1 | CSVAAATSYEQYF | TGCAGCGTTGCGGCAGCCACCTCCTACGAGCAGTACTTC
. | TRBD1 | TRBJ1-1 | TRBV3-1 | CASSQVGGAEAFF | TGTGCCAGCAGCCAAGTAGGGGGCGCTGAAGCTTTCTTT
many | . | TRBJ2-7 | TRBV29-1 | CSVERGDSYEQYF | TGCAGCGTTGAAAGGGGGGACTCCTACGAGCAGTACTTC
. | TRBD1 | TRBJ2-1 | TRBV7-9 | CASSERTGFEQFF | TGTGCCAGCAGCGAAAGGACAGGTTTTGAGCAGTTCTTC
. | . | TRBJ1-6 | TRBV28 | CASSLRPFGGGGSPLHF | TGTGCCAGCAGTTTACGCCCTTTCGGGGGCGGGGGATCACCCCTCCACTTT
few | . | TRBJ2-7 | TRBV5-1 | CASSPRGGDEQYF | TGCGCCAGCAGCCCGCGGGGTGGGGACGAGCAGTACTTC
few | TRBD2 | TRBJ2-1 | TRBV27 | CASSLLTSGTYNEQFF | TGTGCCAGCAGTTTATTGACTAGCGGGACCTACAATGAGCAGTTCTTC
. | TRBD1 | TRBJ1-4 | TRBV7-2 | CASKPDRANEKLFF | TGTGCCAGCAAGCCGGACAGGGCTAATGAAAAACTGTTTTTT
. | . | TRBJ2-6 | TRBV28 | CASSALPGQLRRANVLTF | TGTGCCAGCAGTGCACTCCCTGGACAGCTCCGGAGGGCCAACGTCCTGACTTTC
. | . | TRBJ1-1 | TRBV27 | CASKDGYPGTTEAFF | TGTGCCAGCAAAGACGGTTACCCTGGGACCACTGAAGCTTTCTTT
. | TRBD2 | TRBJ2-1 | TRBV6-5 | CASSSYSSGHNYNEQFF | TGTGCCAGCAGTTCTTATTCTAGCGGGCATAACTACAATGAGCAGTTCTTC
. | . | TRBJ2-1 | TRBV3-1 | CASSQDSLLNNEQFF | TGTGCCAGCAGCCAAGACAGTCTTTTGAACAATGAGCAGTTCTTC
. | . | TRBJ2-3 | TRBV12-3/TRBV12-4 | CDSSFGGNTDTQYF | TGTGACAGCAGTTTTGGCGGTAACACAGATACGCAGTATTTT
. | . | TRBJ2-1 | TRBV19 | CASSHRGAEQFF | TGTGCCAGTAGCCATAGGGGGGCCGAGCAGTTCTTC
. | . | TRBJ2-1 | TRBV7-9 | CASSQNSGLGFF | TGTGCCAGCAGCCAGAACAGCGGGCTGGGGTTCTTC
. | TRBD1 | TRBJ2-7 | TRBV15 | CATSGTGQGSYEQYF | TGTGCCACCAGCGGAACGGGACAGGGGTCCTACGAGCAGTACTTC
. | TRBD1 | TRBJ1-6 | TRBV7-6 | CASSLGPGGTPLHF | TGTGCCAGCAGCTTAGGTCCAGGGGGAACACCCCTCCACTTT